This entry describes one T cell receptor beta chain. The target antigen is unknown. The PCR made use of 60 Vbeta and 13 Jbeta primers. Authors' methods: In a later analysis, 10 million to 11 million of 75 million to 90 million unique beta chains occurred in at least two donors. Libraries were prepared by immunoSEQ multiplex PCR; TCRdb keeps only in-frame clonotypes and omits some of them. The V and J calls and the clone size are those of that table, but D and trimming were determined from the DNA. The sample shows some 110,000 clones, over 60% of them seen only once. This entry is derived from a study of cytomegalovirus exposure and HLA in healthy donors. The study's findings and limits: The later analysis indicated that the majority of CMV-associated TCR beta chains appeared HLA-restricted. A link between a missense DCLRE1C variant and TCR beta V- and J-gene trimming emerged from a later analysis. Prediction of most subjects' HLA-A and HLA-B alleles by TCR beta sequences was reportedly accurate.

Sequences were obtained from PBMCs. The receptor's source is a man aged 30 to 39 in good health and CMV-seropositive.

The CDR3 sequence: CASSYDSPSRVAKNIQYF. The CDR3 bases are TGCGCCAGCAGTTACGATTCCCCCTCACGAGTAGCCAAAAACATTCAGTACTTC. This chain connects TRBV4-3 to TRBJ2-4; D unresolved. This CDR3 is built from 18 residues. Deletions cut 6 bases from V and 0 bases from J, with 21 bases between. The V gene's germline CDR1 is LGHNA and CDR2 YSLEER.